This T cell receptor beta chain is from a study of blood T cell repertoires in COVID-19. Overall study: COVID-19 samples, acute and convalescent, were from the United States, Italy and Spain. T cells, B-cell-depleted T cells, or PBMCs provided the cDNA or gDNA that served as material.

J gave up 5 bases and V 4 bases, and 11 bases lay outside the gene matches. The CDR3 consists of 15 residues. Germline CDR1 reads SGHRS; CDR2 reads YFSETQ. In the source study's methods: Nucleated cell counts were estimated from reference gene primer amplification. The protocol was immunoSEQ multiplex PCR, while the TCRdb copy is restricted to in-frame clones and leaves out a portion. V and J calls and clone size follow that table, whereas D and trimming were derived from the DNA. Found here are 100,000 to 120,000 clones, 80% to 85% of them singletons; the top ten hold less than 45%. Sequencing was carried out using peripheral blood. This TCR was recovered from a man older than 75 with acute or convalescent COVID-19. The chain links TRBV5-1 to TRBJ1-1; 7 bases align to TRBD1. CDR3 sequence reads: CASSQDRLGGTEAFF. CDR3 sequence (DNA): TGCGCCAGCAGCCAGGACAGGCTAGGAGGGACTGAAGCTTTCTTT.